The clone carrying this T cell receptor (beta chain) was observed a handful of times. Its antigen is undetermined. The data belong to a study of regulatory T cells in long-lasting Graves disease. Indicated time point: persistent/refractory GD, antithyroid drugs over 5 years with positive TRAb. Preparation of the TCR library used RNA extracted from PBMCs. Library construction for TCR beta used iRepertoire HTBI primers and Arm-PCR of CDR3 regions. Source study methods: In the combined samples, approximately 64 TRBV and 14 TRBJ segments were identified. TCRdb re-called the multiplex PCR reads with MiXCR, one entry per CDR3 protein. TCRdb, not the authors, supplied the V and J calls. The sample consists of around 340,000 distinct CDR3 sequences, around a fifth of them appearing once. The CDR3 runs 15 residues. Germline CDR1 and CDR2: LGHNA and YSLEER. V was shortened by 0 bases and J by 11 bases, with 19 bases between the two germline ends.

Study-wide results and caveats: Preferential use of TRBV28, TRBJ1-2 and TRBJ2-5 was seen in persistent disease. Among persistent patients, a larger number of public clonotypes were shared (roughly 2,700) than among newly diagnosed patients (about 970).

This receptor was identified in a female donor with Graves disease. The V and J genes are TRBV4-3 and TRBJ1-1; TRBD1 is a possible D gene (5 bases). The sequenced sample was peripheral blood mononuclear cells (PBMCs), obtained when the disease was refractory, from a patient treated with antithyroid drugs. The CDR3 sequence is CASSQDRAETYRAFF. CDR3 bases: TGCGCCAGCAGCCAAGACAGGGCCGAGACATATAGGGCTTTCTTT.